In this sample, the clone carrying this T cell receptor beta chain turned up a few times. These data belong to a study of blood T cells in healthy people across ages. Per the germline V gene, CDR1 is MNHNS and CDR2 is SASEGT. The ends lost 6 bases at V and 7 bases at J; junction bases unmatched: 8. The CDR3 sequence is 14 residues long. Researchers isolated at least 7 million PBMCs per sample. RNA extraction gave at least 5.5 micrograms of total RNA per sample. A second PCR, run for roughly 6 to 11 cycles, used a sample-barcoded 5' primer plus a J-beta primer mix. Via MiXCR, TCRdb re-called the 5' RACE reads, giving one row per CDR3 protein. Among roughly 1.9 million distinct CDR3 sequences listed, about 39% were seen once.

J is TRBJ1-4 and V is TRBV6-1; 7 bases are shared with TRBD1. This receptor was identified in a human donor in good health. Sequencing was done on a sample of blood. The CDR3 spells CASSEQGFFEKLFF. The CDR3 bases are TGTGCCAGCAGCGAACAGGGGTTCTTTGAAAAACTGTTTTTT.